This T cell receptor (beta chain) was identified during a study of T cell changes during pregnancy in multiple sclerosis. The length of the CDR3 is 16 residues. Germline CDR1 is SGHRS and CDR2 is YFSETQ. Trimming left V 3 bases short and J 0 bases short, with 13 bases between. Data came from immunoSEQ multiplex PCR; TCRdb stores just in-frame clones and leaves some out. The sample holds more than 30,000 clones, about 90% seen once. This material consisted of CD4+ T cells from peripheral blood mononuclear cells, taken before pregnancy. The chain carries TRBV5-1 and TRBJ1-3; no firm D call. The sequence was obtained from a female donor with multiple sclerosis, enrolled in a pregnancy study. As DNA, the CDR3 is TGCGCCAGCAGCTGGGCTGACACATCCTCTGGAAACACCATATATTTT. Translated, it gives CASSWADTSSGNTIYF.